What follows are 18 T cell receptor beta chains derived from one specimen sequenced in a study of Ad26.COV2.S vaccination and SARS-CoV-2 variants. Using immunoSEQ multiplex PCR, the repertoire was profiled, and TCRdb retains in-frame clones only, with some absent. There are 40,000 to 55,000 clones in the sample; approximately 80% occur only once, and roughly 45% lies in the top ten. This specimen consisted of peripheral blood, obtained after recovery from COVID-19. These receptor sequences come from a human donor who had recovered from COVID-19.

This clone is a singleton in its sample. V and J are TRBV5-6 and TRBJ1-5, with 7 bases lining up with TRBD1. This CDR3 contains 14 residues. Germline V gene sequence: CDR1 SGHDT, CDR2 YYEEEE. Trimming removed 3 bases from V and 8 bases from J; junction bases left unmatched: 8. Written as DNA, the CDR3 is TGTGCCAGCAGCTATCGACAGGGCGAGGAGCCCCAGCATTTT. Encoded protein: CASSYRQGEEPQHF.

In this sample, this clone is medium-sized. J is TRBJ1-1 and V is TRBV30; maybe TRBD1 (5 bases). Germline CDR1 reads GTSNPN; CDR2 reads SVGIG (reference sequence). V was pared by 1 base and J by 6 bases, with 9 bases between. The length of the CDR3 is 12 residues. The CDR3 spells CAWSGDRAEAFF. CDR3 sequence (DNA): TGTGCCTGGAGTGGAGACAGAGCTGAAGCTTTCTTT.

This clone is classed as medium-sized. This chain links TRBV25-1 with TRBJ1-1; D is perhaps TRBD1 (5 bases). The CDR3 covers 12 residues. CDR1 is MGHDK and CDR2 is SYGVNS in the germline V gene. Deletions cut 6 bases from V and 3 bases from J, with 8 bases between. The CDR3 DNA sequence: TGTGCCAGCAGCCTGGGGGACACTGAAGCTTTCTTT. Protein: CASSLGDTEAFF.

This clone has only a few counts. This chain joins TRBV28 and TRBJ1-6; the match to TRBD1 covers 8 bases. This CDR3 comprises 12 residues. The germline V gene has CDR1 MDHEN and CDR2 SYDVKM. V lost 10 bases to trimming and J lost 10 bases; unmatched junction nucleotides: 6. In DNA, the CDR3 is TGTGCCACGACAGGGGAAAGGTCACCCCTCCACTTT. This translates into CATTGERSPLHF.

The gene calls are TRBV5-1 and TRBJ2-3; 10 bases are a match to TRBD2. The CDR3 extends over 17 amino acids. Germline V lookup: CDR1 SGHRS, CDR2 YFSETQ. Trimming took 1 base from V and 2 from J; bases not matched to a gene: 7. The CDR3 region is CASSLSLAGTNTDTQYF. DNA of the CDR3: TGCGCCAGCAGCTTGTCACTAGCGGGGACAAACACAGATACGCAGTATTTT.

This sequence joins TRBV27 and TRBJ1-5; D gene ambiguous. Trimming took off 3 bases at V and 5 bases at J, with 8 bases between the two ends. The V gene's germline CDR1 is MNHEY and CDR2 SMNVEV (reference sequence). The length of the CDR3 is 13 residues. This CDR3 is CASSFRLDQPQHF. DNA of the CDR3: TGTGCCAGCAGTTTCCGATTGGATCAGCCCCAGCATTTT.

The rearrangement joins TRBV12-3 or TRBV12-4 to TRBJ1-2; tentatively, D is TRBD1 (5 bases). The CDR3 sequence is 13 residues long. V lost 6 bases to trimming and J lost 5 bases, with 13 bases between them. CDR3 sequence: CASSLLGVYGYTF. In nucleotides, the CDR3 is TGTGCCAGCAGCCTTCTGGGGGTTTATGGCTACACCTTC.

The V gene is TRBV2, the J gene TRBJ1-2; no reliable D call. The CDR3 contains 12 residues. V was shortened by 0 bases and J by 4 bases, with 3 bases between the two germline ends. Per germline, CDR1 SNHLY and CDR2 FYNNEI. The CDR3 loop is CASSEARYGYTF. DNA of the CDR3: TGTGCCAGCAGTGAAGCGCGCTATGGCTACACCTTC.

V usage is TRBV27 and J usage is TRBJ1-1, with 10 bases identical to TRBD1. The CDR3 covers 14 residues. Germline CDR1 and CDR2: MNHEY and SMNVEV (reference sequence). J lost 7 bases, V lost 7 bases, and 9 bases had no gene match. CDR3 region: CASTTDRDRGEAFF. DNA for the CDR3: TGTGCCAGCACAACAGACCGGGACAGGGGTGAAGCTTTCTTT.

The chain couples TRBV7-9 to TRBJ1-2, with TRBD1 identical over 7 bases. CDR3 length: 14 amino acids. Per germline, CDR1 SEHNR and CDR2 FQNEAQ (reference sequence). The trim removed 5 bases at V and 4 bases at J, leaving 7 bases unmatched. Here the CDR3 reads CASSPPGQIYGYTF. CDR3 sequence (DNA): TGTGCCAGCAGCCCACCGGGACAGATCTATGGCTACACCTTC.

V gene TRBV7-9 combines with J gene TRBJ2-7, with D possibly being TRBD1 or TRBD2 (5 bases each). Trimming removed 3 bases at V and 5 bases at J, with 11 bases between. The CDR3 sequence is 13 residues long. Germline CDR1 reads SEHNR; CDR2 reads FQNEAQ (reference sequence). CDR3 residues: CASSFGGSNEQYF. In nucleotides, the CDR3 is TGTGCCAGCAGCTTTGGGGGAAGTAACGAGCAGTACTTC.

The V gene is TRBV28, the J gene TRBJ1-1; 7 bases fit TRBD1. CDR1 MDHEN and CDR2 SYDVKM come from the germline V gene. CDR3 length: 14 amino acids. V gave up 5 bases and J gave up 2 bases; unmatched junction bases: 5. The CDR3 reads CASSKGTDNTEAFF. The CDR3 nucleotides read TGTGCCAGCAGTAAAGGGACAGACAACACTGAAGCTTTCTTT.

There are a few counts of this clone. This chain links TRBV5-5 with TRBJ2-2; 9 bases map to TRBD1. Trimming cost V 4 bases and J 6 bases; bases outside gene matches: 7. The CDR3 is 15 residues long. Germline CDR1 and CDR2: SGHKS and YYEKEE (reference sequence). The CDR3 here is CASSPGTGWAGELFF. The CDR3 nucleotides read TGTGCCAGCAGCCCCGGGACAGGGTGGGCCGGGGAGCTGTTTTTT. The variable domain in full, completed from reference TRBV5-5 and TRBJ2-2, reads DAGVTQSPTHLIKTRGQQVTLRCSPISGHKSVSWYQQVLGQGPQFIFQYYEKEERGRGNFPDRFSARQFPNYSSELNVNALLLGDSALYLCASSPGTGWAGELFFGEGSRLTVL.

The V gene is TRBV29-1, the J gene TRBJ2-5, with TRBD2 as a possible D gene (5 bases). The CDR3 sequence is 14 residues long. The germline gives CDR1 SQVTM, CDR2 ANQGSEA. The V and J ends lost 0 bases and 1 base respectively, with 9 bases between them. The CDR3 DNA reads as TGCAGCGTTGAAGACCACGGACTCCAAGAGACCCAGTACTTC. It yields the protein CSVEDHGLQETQYF.

The chain joins TRBV10-1 to TRBJ2-3; maybe TRBD2 (5 bases). From germline, CDR1 is WNHNN and CDR2 SYGVQD (reference sequence). V dropped 6 bases and J dropped 2 bases, with 15 bases sitting between them. This CDR3 spans 15 amino acids. This chain's CDR3 is CASSPHSGNTDTQYF. In DNA, the CDR3 is TGCGCCAGCAGCCCCCACAGCGGTAACACAGATACGCAGTATTTT.

The chain is built from TRBV19 and TRBJ2-3; D remains unclear. Germline V gene data show CDR1 as LNHDA and CDR2 as SQIVND (reference sequence). This CDR3 spans 12 amino acids. V lost 8 bases and J lost 6, with 12 bases in between. CDR3 region: CASSNKGDTQYF. The CDR3 DNA reads TGTGCCAGTTCTAACAAAGGTGATACGCAGTATTTT.

CDR3 DNA: TGTGCCAGCAGTTCCCCCCAGGGGGCAACTGAAGCTTTCTTT. Its protein is CASSSPQGATEAFF. V usage is TRBV27 and J usage is TRBJ1-1, with 8 nucleotides matching TRBD1. CDR3 length equals 14 residues. Unmatched junction bases numbered 6, after V lost 4 bases and J lost 5 bases. The V gene's germline CDR1 is MNHEY and CDR2 SMNVEV (reference sequence).

The chain links TRBV5-1 to TRBJ1-1; the match to TRBD1 covers 8 bases. CDR1 and CDR2 (germline): SGHRS, YFSETQ. CDR3 size: 15 residues. V shed 0 bases, J shed 4 bases, and the junction held 5 bases outside the gene matches. The CDR3 DNA sequence: TGCGCCAGCAGCTTGGGGGGCACAGGGGGCACTGAAGCTTTCTTT. This gives the protein CASSLGGTGGTEAFF.